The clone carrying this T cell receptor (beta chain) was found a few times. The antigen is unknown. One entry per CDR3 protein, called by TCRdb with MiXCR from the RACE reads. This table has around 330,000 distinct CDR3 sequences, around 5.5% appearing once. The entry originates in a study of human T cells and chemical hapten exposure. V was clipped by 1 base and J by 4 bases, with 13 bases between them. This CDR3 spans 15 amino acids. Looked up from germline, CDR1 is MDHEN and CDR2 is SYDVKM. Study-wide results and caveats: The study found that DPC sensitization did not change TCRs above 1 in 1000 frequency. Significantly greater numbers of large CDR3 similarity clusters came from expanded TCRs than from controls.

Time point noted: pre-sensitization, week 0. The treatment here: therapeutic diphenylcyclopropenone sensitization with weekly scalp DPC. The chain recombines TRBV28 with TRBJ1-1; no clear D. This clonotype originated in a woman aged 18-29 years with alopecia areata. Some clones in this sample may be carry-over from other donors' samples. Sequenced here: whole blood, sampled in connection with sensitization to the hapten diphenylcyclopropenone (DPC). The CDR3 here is CASSLYLNSGTEAFF. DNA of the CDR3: TGTGCCAGCAGTTTATATTTGAATTCGGGCACTGAAGCTTTCTTT.